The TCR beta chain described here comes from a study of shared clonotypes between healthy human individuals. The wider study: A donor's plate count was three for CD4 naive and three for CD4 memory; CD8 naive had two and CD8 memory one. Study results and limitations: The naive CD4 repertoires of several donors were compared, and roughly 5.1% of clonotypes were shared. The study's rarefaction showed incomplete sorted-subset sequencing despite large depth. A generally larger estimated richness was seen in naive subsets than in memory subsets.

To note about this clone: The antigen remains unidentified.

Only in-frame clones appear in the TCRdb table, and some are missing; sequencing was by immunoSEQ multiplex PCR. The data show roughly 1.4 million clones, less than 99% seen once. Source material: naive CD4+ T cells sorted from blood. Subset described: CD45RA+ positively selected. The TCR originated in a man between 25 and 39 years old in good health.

Here the CDR3 reads CASSYEETQYF. The CDR3, as DNA: TGTGCCAGCAGTTACGAAGAGACCCAGTACTTC. V usage is TRBV6-5 and J usage is TRBJ2-5; D gene ambiguous. Trimming took 2 bases from V and 3 from J, leaving 1 base between them. This CDR3 has 11 residues. Per germline, CDR1 MNHEY and CDR2 SVGAGI.